The 20 T cell receptor beta chains below were found in one sample sequenced in a study of blood T cell repertoires in COVID-19 (dated by TCRdb to the early 2020s). Receptor libraries were prepared by the immunoSEQ multiplex PCR assay. As stored in TCRdb, this immuneACCESS dataset retains in-frame rearrangements with V and J assigned. A fraction of the clones does not appear; measured against another copy, unresolved V genes explain less than half of the discrepancy, and the remainder lacks a known reason. The sample table holds 210,000 or so clones, of which more than 80% were seen once. Over 9.5% of the sample is in the top ten clones. Sequencing input: peripheral blood. These receptors came from an elderly woman with acute or convalescent COVID-19.

The rearrangement joins TRBV3-1 (or the pseudogene TRBV3-2) to TRBJ1-5; 12 nucleotides align to TRBD1. Germline V CDR1 and CDR2: LGHDT, YNNKEL (reference sequence). The CDR3 extends over 14 amino acids. V was pared by 5 bases and J by 5 bases, with 1 base of the junction left unmatched. For the CDR3, the DNA is TGTGCCAGCAGCGGGACAGGGGGCTATCAGCCCCAGCATTTT. This codes for CASSGTGGYQPQHF.

The rearrangement links TRBV1 to TRBJ1-4; the listed D gene, TRBD1, was not tested against the DNA. TRBV1 corresponds to a pseudogene. The CDR3 sequence is 15 residues long. CDR3 region: CTSSQGGAGNEKLFF. The CDR3 DNA reads TGCACCAGCAGCCAAGGTGGGGCAGGGAATGAAAAACTGTTTTTT.

This chain joins TRBV3-1 (or the pseudogene TRBV3-2) and TRBJ2-3; TRBD2 aligns across 7 bases. Looked up from germline, CDR1 is LGHDT and CDR2 is YNNKEL (reference sequence). Trimming removed 6 bases from V and 3 bases from J; junction bases left unmatched: 9. The length of the CDR3 is 15 residues. CDR3 protein: CASSPAWGGTDTQYF. For the CDR3, the DNA is TGTGCCAGCAGTCCCGCGTGGGGGGGGACAGATACGCAGTATTTT.

This clone was detected a few times. The CDR3 DNA reads TGTGCCTGGACTAGCGGGACTCAGACCCAGTACTTC. It is translated as CAWTSGTQTQYF. The J gene is TRBJ2-5, the V gene TRBV30, with 9 bases identical to TRBD2. V was pared by 4 bases and J by 6 bases, with 3 bases of the junction left unmatched. The germline V gene encodes CDR1 GTSNPN and CDR2 SVGIG (reference sequence). The CDR3 has 12 residues. The variable domain in full, completed from reference TRBV30 and TRBJ2-5, reads SQTIHQWPATLVQPVGSPLSLECTVEGTSNPNLYWYRQAAGRGLQLLFYSVGIGQISSEVPQNLSASRPQDRQFILSSKKLLLSDSGFYLCAWTSGTQTQYFGPGTRLLVL.

This chain joins TRBV9 and TRBJ1-6; 7 nucleotides match TRBD1. The CDR3 runs 14 residues. V was pared by 6 bases and J by 7 bases, with 7 bases of the junction left unmatched. Germline V gene lookup returns CDR1 SGDLS and CDR2 YYNGEE. CDR3 loop: CASNPGTVNSPLHF. CDR3 nucleotide sequence: TGTGCCAGCAACCCCGGGACAGTGAATTCACCCCTCCACTTT.

This clone was detected only a few times. CDR3 sequence: CASSWDRNTEAFF. The DNA of the CDR3 is TGTGCCAGCAGCTGGGACAGGAACACTGAAGCTTTCTTT. V and J are TRBV7-2 and TRBJ1-1; 7 bases match TRBD1. The CDR3 is made up of 13 amino acids. The germline gives CDR1 SGHTA, CDR2 FQGNSA. The ends lost 4 bases at V and 1 base at J; junction bases unmatched: 0.

A few counts support this clone. The V and J genes are TRBV14 and TRBJ1-4; a weak D match, TRBD1 (5 bases). Trimming pared 4 bases from V and 3 bases from J, leaving 9 bases between. The CDR3 spans 14 residues. Germline loops: CDR1 SGHDN, CDR2 FVKESK. The CDR3 region is CASSLIGANEKLFF. The CDR3 DNA follows: TGTGCCAGCAGCCTTATAGGGGCTAATGAAAAACTGTTTTTT.

The chain combines TRBV9 with TRBJ1-1; a weak D match, TRBD1 (5 bases). The V gene's germline CDR1 is SGDLS and CDR2 YYNGEE. The CDR3 is 17 amino acids. V dropped 0 bases and J dropped 0 bases, with 15 bases sitting between them. The CDR3 here is CASSVERDSSLNTEAFF. The CDR3 region has the DNA TGTGCCAGCAGCGTAGAGAGAGACAGTTCCTTGAACACTGAAGCTTTCTTT.

This sequence joins TRBV19 and TRBJ1-5; D gene ambiguous. The CDR3 loop spans 13 amino acids. Germline CDR1 is LNHDA and CDR2 is SQIVND (reference sequence). Trimming pared 3 bases from V and 4 bases from J, leaving 7 bases between. CDR3 region: CASSISPNQPQHF. CDR3 DNA sequence: TGTGCCAGTAGTATTTCCCCGAATCAGCCCCAGCATTTT.

CDR3 sequence reads: CASSPVSGQNTGELFF. CDR3 DNA: TGTGCCAGCTCACCAGTATCGGGACAGAACACCGGGGAGCTGTTTTTT. J is TRBJ2-2 and V is TRBV18; tentatively, D is TRBD1 (6 bases). The CDR3 is 16 amino acids. The V end was cut by 2 bases, the J end by 1 base, with 11 bases between. Germline-derived CDR1 and CDR2 are KGHSH and LQKENI.

The chain joins TRBV9 to TRBJ2-1; D possibly corresponds to TRBD2 (5 bases). V lost 4 bases and J 12 bases, leaving 14 bases between the germline ends. The CDR3 sequence is 12 residues long. Per the germline V gene, CDR1 is SGDLS and CDR2 is YYNGEE. The CDR3: CASSKDRLAQFF. The CDR3 bases are TGTGCCAGCAGCAAGGACCGTCTAGCGCAGTTCTTC.

This rearrangement joins TRBV19 to TRBJ2-5; TRBD2 aligns across 12 bases. Germline CDR1 LNHDA, CDR2 SQIVND (reference sequence). With 4 bases clipped from V and 5 bases from J, the junction kept 8 bases outside the gene matches. CDR3 length: 16 amino acids. In nucleotides, the CDR3 is TGTGCCAGTAGTACTAGCGGGAGGGCCGGGTTGGAGACCCAGTACTTC. Residues: CASSTSGRAGLETQYF.

The V gene is TRBV30, the J gene TRBJ1-6; the D gene is possibly TRBD1 (6 bases). Trimming took 3 bases from V and 5 from J, leaving 8 bases between them. The CDR3 length is 13 residues. Germline V lookup: CDR1 GTSNPN, CDR2 SVGIG (reference sequence). CDR3 DNA: TGTGCCTGGAGGAACAGGGATAATTCACCCCTCCACTTT. It specifies CAWRNRDNSPLHF. Drawing the rest from reference TRBV30 and TRBJ1-6, the complete variable domain is SQTIHQWPATLVQPVGSPLSLECTVEGTSNPNLYWYRQAAGRGLQLLFYSVGIGQISSEVPQNLSASRPQDRQFILSSKKLLLSDSGFYLCAWRNRDNSPLHFGNGTRLTVT.

The CDR3: CASSLVQGAMDSLHF. The DNA of the CDR3 is TGTGCCAGCAGCTTAGTCCAGGGGGCGATGGATTCCCTCCACTTT. The rearrangement joins TRBV7-2 to TRBJ1-6, with TRBD1 matching over 8 bases. The germline V gene encodes CDR1 SGHTA and CDR2 FQGNSA. CDR3 size: 15 residues. V trimming: 1 base; J trimming: 14 bases; junction bases outside the gene matches: 10.

The rearrangement joins TRBV21-1 to TRBJ1-1. TRBV21-1 is marked as a pseudogene. This CDR3 comprises 17 residues. Here the CDR3 reads CASSKLRRDRANHEAFF. Written as DNA, the CDR3 is TGTGCCAGCAGCAAATTAAGGAGGGACCGGGCGAACCATGAAGCTTTCTTT.

V gene TRBV27 combines with J gene TRBJ1-5; D uncertain. This CDR3 contains 13 residues. Per germline, CDR1 MNHEY and CDR2 SMNVEV (reference sequence). V was clipped by 4 bases and J by 3 bases, with 7 bases between them. In DNA, the CDR3 is TGTGCCAGCAGTTGGCGGGACAATCAGCCCCAGCATTTT. Encoded protein: CASSWRDNQPQHF.

The chain uses TRBV11-1 and TRBJ2-1; unclear D gene. There are 16 residues in the CDR3. Germline CDR1 reads SGHAT; CDR2 reads FQDESV (reference sequence). Trimming removed 4 bases from V and 0 bases from J, with 13 bases in between. The CDR3 loop is CASSSHLRSSYNEQFF. CDR3 sequence (DNA): TGTGCCAGCAGCTCACACCTCCGGAGCTCCTACAATGAGCAGTTCTTC.

This clone was observed a few times. The chain combines TRBV27 with TRBJ2-7; weak D call: TRBD1 (6 bases). This CDR3 comprises 15 residues. The germline CDR1 and CDR2 sequences are MNHEY and SMNVEV (reference sequence). Trimming pared 6 bases from V and 2 bases from J, leaving 17 bases between. The CDR3 reads CASREIGQPPYEQYF. In DNA form, the CDR3 reads TGTGCCAGCAGAGAGATTGGACAGCCTCCCTACGAGCAGTACTTC.

The CDR3 sequence is CASSRDTTTYEQYF. The CDR3 DNA is TGTGCCAGCAGCCGGGACACCACTACCTACGAGCAGTACTTC. The chain couples TRBV3-1 (or the pseudogene TRBV3-2) to TRBJ2-7; a possible D gene is TRBD1 (6 bases). The CDR3 totals 14 residues. Germline CDR1 LGHDT, CDR2 YNNKEL (reference sequence). Trimming took off 4 bases at V and 2 bases at J, with 12 bases between the two ends.

The V and J genes are TRBV7-2 and TRBJ2-3, with TRBD2 identical over 8 bases. The CDR3 covers 15 residues. Germline CDR1 reads SGHTA; CDR2 reads FQGNSA. Unmatched junction bases numbered 10, after V lost 6 bases and J lost 5 bases. CDR3 coding DNA: TGTGCCAGCAGTTGGGGGCGGGAGGATAGAGATACGCAGTATTTT. Translated, it gives CASSWGREDRDTQYF.